This passage covers 20 T cell receptor beta chains from one sample sequenced in a study of blood T cell repertoires in COVID-19. Measured with immunoSEQ multiplex PCR; TCRdb has only the in-frame clones, and not every one. Among about 270,000 clones listed, roughly 84% were seen once. Sequencing used peripheral blood. The receptor source for this set is a woman aged 18 to 35 with acute or convalescent COVID-19.

This clone was detected only a few times. The CDR3 reads CATDGTLFNYGYTF. The CDR3, as DNA: TGTGCCACAGACGGGACACTCTTTAACTATGGCTACACCTTC. This chain uses TRBV2 with TRBJ1-2; TRBD1 is a possible D gene (6 bases). The V end lost 10 bases, the J end lost 1 base, and 16 bases lay between the germline ends. Germline CDR1 SNHLY, CDR2 FYNNEI. The length of the CDR3 is 14 residues.

The chain couples TRBV18 to TRBJ1-3, with a weak D call TRBD1 (6 bases). This CDR3 region has 15 residues. Germline V gene data show CDR1 as KGHSH and CDR2 as LQKENI. V was shortened by 4 bases and J by 9 bases, with 19 bases between the two germline ends. CDR3 in amino acids: CASSQTGSEKTTIYF. The DNA of the CDR3 is TGTGCCAGCTCACAAACAGGGTCTGAGAAGACCACCATATATTTT. The whole variable domain, remainder taken from reference TRBV18 and TRBJ1-3, is NAGVMQNPRHLVRRRGQEARLRCSPMKGHSHVYWYRQLPEEGLKFMVYLQKENIIDESGMPKERFSAEFPKEGPSILRIQQVVRGDSAAYFCASSQTGSEKTTIYFGEGSWLTVV.

This chain links TRBV4-2 with TRBJ2-1, with TRBD2 as a possible D gene (6 bases). Germline CDR1 reads LGHNA; CDR2 reads YNFKEQ. Trimming removed 4 bases at V and 0 bases at J, with 13 bases between. This CDR3 is built from 16 residues. The CDR3 reads CASSPRSSGSYNEQFF. The CDR3 nucleotides are TGTGCCAGCAGCCCCCGTAGTAGCGGCTCCTACAATGAGCAGTTCTTC.

The rearrangement uses TRBV29-1 and TRBJ1-5; the match to TRBD1 covers 7 bases. The CDR3 extends over 13 amino acids. Per germline, CDR1 SQVTM and CDR2 ANQGSEA. Trimming removed 3 bases from V and 6 bases from J; junction bases left unmatched: 5. The CDR3: CSVDETGRQPQHF. For the CDR3, the DNA is TGCAGCGTTGACGAGACAGGGCGTCAGCCCCAGCATTTT. Supplemented by reference TRBV29-1 and TRBJ1-5, the full variable domain reads SAVISQKPSRDICQRGTSLTIQCQVDSQVTMMFWYRQQPGQSLTLIATANQGSEATYESGFVIDKFPISRPNLTFSTLTVSNMSPEDSSIYLCSVDETGRQPQHFGDGTRLSIL.

The chain has TRBV28 and TRBJ2-7; the D gene is possibly TRBD2 (6 bases). The CDR3 length is 9 residues. Trimming pared 11 bases from V and 6 bases from J, leaving 8 bases between. Germline loops: CDR1 MDHEN, CDR2 SYDVKM. The CDR3 DNA is TGTGCCGTCGGGGGCGAGCAGTACTTC. This sequence encodes CAVGGEQYF.

DNA of the CDR3: TGCAGCGTTTCTAGCGGGAGGGCCTACGAGCAGTACTTC. Translation: CSVSSGRAYEQYF. The gene calls are TRBV29-1 and TRBJ2-7; TRBD2 agrees at 12 bases. The CDR3 length is 13 residues. Per germline, CDR1 SQVTM and CDR2 ANQGSEA. V gave up 5 bases and J gave up 2 bases; unmatched junction bases: 1.

J is TRBJ2-3 and V is TRBV7-2; TRBD2 matches at 11 bases. CDR1 is SGHTA and CDR2 is FQGNSA in the germline V gene. J gave up 0 bases and V 4 bases, and 3 bases lay outside the gene matches. The length of the CDR3 is 16 residues. CDR3 region: CASSSRLAGSTDTQYF. The CDR3 nucleotides are TGTGCCAGCAGCTCACGACTAGCGGGAAGCACAGATACGCAGTATTTT.

The chain joins TRBV5-4 to TRBJ2-1; possible D gene TRBD1, 6 bases. The CDR3 length is 16 residues. Looked up from germline, CDR1 is SGHNT and CDR2 is YYREEE (reference sequence). V was cut by 0 bases and J by 4 bases, with 14 bases left in between. The CDR3 loop is CASSLGNRELYNEQFF. DNA of the CDR3: TGTGCCAGCAGCTTGGGAAACAGGGAGTTGTACAATGAGCAGTTCTTC.

The gene calls are TRBV5-6 and TRBJ2-2; TRBD2 agrees at 8 bases. The CDR3 consists of 16 residues. CDR1 and CDR2 (germline): SGHDT, YYEEEE. The ends lost 3 bases at V and 5 bases at J; junction bases unmatched: 9. CDR3 in amino acids: CASSSYIREGTGELFF. CDR3 DNA: TGTGCCAGCAGCTCCTATATACGGGAGGGAACCGGGGAGCTGTTTTTT.

This CDR3 is CASSLGRLAALSSYNEQFF. The DNA of the CDR3 is TGTGCCAGCAGCTTAGGTCGGCTAGCTGCACTCAGCTCCTACAATGAGCAGTTCTTC. This chain connects TRBV11-2 to TRBJ2-1; a weak D match, TRBD2 (5 bases). CDR3 length: 19 residues. Germline values: CDR1 SGHAT, CDR2 FQNNGV. Trimming shortened V by 1 base and J by 0 bases, and 19 bases separated the two germline ends.

The rearrangement links TRBV19 to TRBJ2-7; D is possibly TRBD1 (5 bases). CDR1 and CDR2 from the germline V gene are LNHDA and SQIVND (reference sequence). This CDR3 is built from 12 residues. V gave up 7 bases and J gave up 0 bases, with 7 bases separating them. The CDR3 DNA reads TGTGCCAGTACGGACACCTCCTACGAGCAGTACTTC. Translated, it gives CASTDTSYEQYF.

The rearrangement uses TRBV6-5 and TRBJ2-6; D unclear. Looked up from germline, CDR1 is MNHEY and CDR2 is SVGAGI. The length of the CDR3 is 14 residues. Trimming removed 7 bases from V and 0 bases from J, with 7 bases in between. CDR3: CASTPSSGANVLTF. CDR3 coding DNA: TGTGCCAGCACCCCCAGCTCTGGGGCCAACGTCCTGACTTTC.

The chain uses TRBV4-3 and TRBJ1-1; TRBD1 aligns across 10 bases. Germline trimming cut 0 bases from V and 4 bases from J; bases unmatched to any gene: 5. The CDR3 is 16 amino acids. Germline-derived CDR1 and CDR2 are LGHNA and YSLEER. The CDR3 nucleotides are TGCGCCAGCAGCCAAGAATGGACAGGGGGTGGCACTGAAGCTTTCTTT. It codes for CASSQEWTGGGTEAFF.

The rearrangement uses TRBV7-9 and TRBJ2-1; no reliable D call. The CDR3 has 15 amino acids. Germline lookup yields CDR1 SEHNR and CDR2 FQNEAQ (reference sequence). Trimming took off 4 bases at V and 0 bases at J, with 10 bases between the two ends. CDR3 sequence: CASSSTVLSYNEQFF. CDR3 coding DNA: TGTGCCAGCAGCTCTACAGTGCTCTCCTACAATGAGCAGTTCTTC.

The chain uses TRBV11-3 and TRBJ2-3; 12 bases are a match to TRBD2. Trimming took 5 bases from V and 5 from J; bases not matched to a gene: 5. The V gene's germline CDR1 is SGHNT and CDR2 YENEEA. The CDR3 contains 15 residues. CDR3 sequence: CASSDRLAGEDTQYF. The CDR3 nucleotides are TGTGCCAGCAGCGACCGACTAGCGGGAGAAGATACGCAGTATTTT.

The chain links TRBV10-3 to TRBJ1-6; the match to TRBD1 covers 8 bases. The germline gives CDR1 ENHRY, CDR2 SYGVKD. Trimming removed 4 bases from V and 8 bases from J; junction bases left unmatched: 4. This CDR3 region has 14 residues. The CDR3 protein is CAISGTGGDSPLHF. The CDR3 DNA follows: TGTGCCATCAGTGGTACAGGGGGGGATTCACCCCTCCACTTT.

The rearrangement links TRBV27 to TRBJ2-3, with D unclear. This CDR3 comprises 13 residues. The germline CDR1 and CDR2 sequences are MNHEY and SMNVEV (reference sequence). Trimming took 2 bases from V and 5 from J, leaving 8 bases between them. Here the CDR3 reads CASSLSGGDTQYF. The CDR3 coding sequence is TGTGCCAGCAGTTTAAGTGGCGGAGATACGCAGTATTTT.

This chain joins TRBV7-8 and TRBJ2-3, with 9 bases lining up with TRBD2. The ends lost 5 bases at V and 5 bases at J; junction bases unmatched: 8. Germline values: CDR1 SGHVS, CDR2 FQNEAQ. This CDR3 comprises 15 residues. The CDR3 loop reads CASSPRVAGVDTQYF. The CDR3 nucleotides are TGTGCCAGCAGCCCGAGGGTAGCGGGAGTAGATACGCAGTATTTT. The variable domain in full, completed from reference TRBV7-8 and TRBJ2-3, reads GAGVSQSPRYKVAKRGQDVALRCDPISGHVSLFWYQQALGQGPEFLTYFQNEAQLDKSGLPSDRFFAERPEGSVSTLKIQRTQQEDSAVYLCASSPRVAGVDTQYFGPGTRLTVL.

The rearrangement links TRBV9 to TRBJ1-1; no clear D. V dropped 0 bases and J dropped 4 bases, with 13 bases sitting between them. CDR3 length equals 15 residues. Germline V gene sequence: CDR1 SGDLS, CDR2 YYNGEE. Here the CDR3 DNA reads TGTGCCAGCAGCGTAGAAGGGAGGAGAGGCACTGAAGCTTTCTTT. Translating gives CASSVEGRRGTEAFF. Using reference TRBV9 and TRBJ1-1 for the parts outside the CDR3, the full variable domain is DSGVTQTPKHLITATGQRVTLRCSPRSGDLSVYWYQQSLDQGLQFLIQYYNGEERAKGNILERFSAQQFPDLHSELNLSSLELGDSALYFCASSVEGRRGTEAFFGQGTRLTVV.

This clone was recorded only once. The V call is TRBV28, the J call TRBJ1-5; D not resolved. This CDR3 has 14 amino acids. V lost 2 bases, J lost 2 bases, and 7 bases lay in between. Per germline, CDR1 MDHEN and CDR2 SYDVKM. CDR3 amino acids: CASSLIGGNQPQHF. CDR3 nucleotides: TGTGCCAGCAGTTTAATCGGGGGCAATCAGCCCCAGCATTTT.